The source of this T cell receptor (beta chain) is a study of blood T cell repertoires in COVID-19. V was shortened by 3 bases and J by 2 bases, with 14 bases between the two germline ends. Germline lookup yields CDR1 LGHNA and CDR2 YSLEER. The CDR3 is 15 residues long. All enrollees were roughly 18 to 100 years old and from 24 US areas. Assay used: immunoSEQ multiplex PCR; TCRdb lists only in-frame clones, some missing. The sample holds 430,000 or so clones, 88% seen once. The rearrangement uses TRBV4-3 and TRBJ2-7, with a weak D call TRBD2 (5 bases). The TCR originated in a woman in her 40s who had recovered from COVID-19. The specimen sequenced was PBMCs or T cells enriched from blood (not recorded which). CDR3 region: CASSQETSRAYEQYF. The DNA for the CDR3 is TGCGCCAGCAGCCAGGAGACCTCGAGGGCCTACGAGCAGTACTTC.